Below, 10 T cell receptor beta chains from the same sample are listed, as sequenced in a study of T-cell reconstitution after alpha-beta-depleted transplantation in children. As it was prepared, the TCRbeta library received unique molecular identifiers. A single record per CDR3 protein comes from TCRdb applying MiXCR to the PCR reads. The top ten clones hold around a quarter of a sample with fewer than 500,000 distinct CDR3 sequences, 43% of them seen once. Sequenced material: PBMCs, taken before TCRalphabeta/CD19-depleted stem cell transplant. The receptors originated from a girl aged 2 to 10 with aplastic anemia, due to receive a stem cell transplant.

The chain employs TRBV5-1 and TRBJ2-7; the match to TRBD2 covers 8 bases. CDR1 and CDR2 (germline): SGHRS, YFSETQ. The CDR3 runs to 14 residues. J gave up 3 bases and V 3 bases, and 5 bases lay outside the gene matches. In nucleotides, the CDR3 is TGCGCCAGCAGCTGGGGACTAGAACTCTACGAGCAGTACTTC. Its translation: CASSWGLELYEQYF.

V and J are TRBV9 and TRBJ1-6; the match to TRBD1 covers 7 bases. Germline V gene data show CDR1 as SGDLS and CDR2 as YYNGEE. The CDR3 loop spans 14 amino acids. V trimming: 3 bases; J trimming: 12 bases; junction bases outside the gene matches: 9. This CDR3 reads CASSDGTERRPLHF. The CDR3 nucleotides are TGTGCCAGCAGCGATGGGACAGAGAGAAGACCCCTCCACTTT.

This clonotype showed up just once. One junction end disagrees with the germline gene, perhaps due to a read error. The chain recombines TRBV7-2 with TRBJ2-1; TRBD2 matches at 11 bases. CDR1 is SGHTA, CDR2 FQGNSA, per germline. There are 15 residues in the CDR3. The chain's CDR3 is CASSISGRVVDEQLF. DNA for the CDR3: TGTGCCAGCAGCATTAGCGGGAGGGTAGTGGATGAGCAGCTCTTC. Using reference TRBV7-2 and TRBJ2-1 for the parts outside the CDR3, the full variable domain is GAGVSQSPSNKVTEKGKDVELRCDPISGHTALYWYRQSLGQGLEFLIYFQGNSAPDKSGLPSDRFSAERTGGSVSTLTIQRTQQEDSAVYLCASSISGRVVDEQLFGPGTRLTVL.

This clonotype has a single count. The CDR3 is CASSQEDRTVSYEQYF. CDR3 sequence (DNA): TGCGCCAGCAGCCAAGAAGACCGGACGGTCTCCTACGAGCAGTACTTC. V gene TRBV4-1 combines with J gene TRBJ2-7; D not certain. Germline CDR1 reads MGHRA; CDR2 reads YSYEKL. Trimming removed 0 bases at V and 0 bases at J, with 12 bases between. The CDR3 length is 16 residues.

The sample holds a few counts of this clonotype. This chain uses TRBV5-6 with TRBJ2-7, with 10 nucleotides matching TRBD2. Germline lookup yields CDR1 SGHDT and CDR2 YYEEEE. V trimming: 0 bases; J trimming: 7 bases; junction bases outside the gene matches: 7. The CDR3 totals 15 residues. The CDR3 DNA follows: TGTGCCAGCAGCTTGGCTAGCGGGAGTCCTAGAGAGCAGTACTTC. This encodes CASSLASGSPREQYF.

This chain uses TRBV5-1 with TRBJ2-2; no reliable D call. The CDR3 runs 16 residues. V lost 3 bases and J lost 2, with 14 bases in between. Germline lookup yields CDR1 SGHRS and CDR2 YFSETQ. The CDR3 nucleotides read TGCGCCAGCAGCTCCGTTGGACGGGCAAACACCGGGGAGCTGTTTTTT. Amino acids: CASSSVGRANTGELFF.

This clonotype was observed at least ten times. The J gene is TRBJ2-1, the V gene TRBV7-9; D remains ambiguous. Deletions cut 5 bases from V and 0 bases from J, with 11 bases between. The CDR3 loop spans 15 amino acids. Germline-derived CDR1 and CDR2 are SEHNR and FQNEAQ (reference sequence). CDR3 DNA sequence: TGTGCCAGCAGCCAGAGCGAGAGCTCCTACAATGAGCAGTTCTTC. Amino acids: CASSQSESSYNEQFF.

V usage is TRBV5-1 and J usage is TRBJ1-1; 11 nucleotides match TRBD1. Germline loops: CDR1 SGHRS, CDR2 YFSETQ. The trim removed 5 bases at V and 4 bases at J, leaving 10 bases unmatched. This CDR3 spans 16 amino acids. The CDR3 protein is CASRKGQGVVSTEAFF. The CDR3 nucleotides are TGCGCCAGCAGGAAGGGACAGGGGGTGGTGAGCACTGAAGCTTTCTTT.

This sequence joins TRBV5-5 and TRBJ2-4; weak D call: TRBD1 (6 bases). Trimming shortened V by 5 bases and J by 3 bases, and 15 bases separated the two germline ends. Germline V CDR1 and CDR2: SGHKS, YYEKEE (reference sequence). The CDR3 loop spans 15 amino acids. The DNA for the CDR3 is TGTGCCAGCAGGATACAGGGAAATGGCAAAAACATTCAGTACTTC. It encodes CASRIQGNGKNIQYF.

This clonotype came up a few times. This chain uses TRBV9 with TRBJ2-6; TRBD2 is a possible D gene (7 bases). V lost 0 bases, J lost 2 bases, and 12 bases lay in between. The CDR3 loop spans 17 amino acids. Germline loops: CDR1 SGDLS, CDR2 YYNGEE. The CDR3 coding sequence is TGTGCCAGCAGCGTAGGGGCGGGGGACACTGGGGCCAACGTCCTGACTTTC. It is translated as CASSVGAGDTGANVLTF. The full variable domain, its missing parts supplied by reference TRBV9 and TRBJ2-6, is DSGVTQTPKHLITATGQRVTLRCSPRSGDLSVYWYQQSLDQGLQFLIQYYNGEERAKGNILERFSAQQFPDLHSELNLSSLELGDSALYFCASSVGAGDTGANVLTFGAGSRLTVL.